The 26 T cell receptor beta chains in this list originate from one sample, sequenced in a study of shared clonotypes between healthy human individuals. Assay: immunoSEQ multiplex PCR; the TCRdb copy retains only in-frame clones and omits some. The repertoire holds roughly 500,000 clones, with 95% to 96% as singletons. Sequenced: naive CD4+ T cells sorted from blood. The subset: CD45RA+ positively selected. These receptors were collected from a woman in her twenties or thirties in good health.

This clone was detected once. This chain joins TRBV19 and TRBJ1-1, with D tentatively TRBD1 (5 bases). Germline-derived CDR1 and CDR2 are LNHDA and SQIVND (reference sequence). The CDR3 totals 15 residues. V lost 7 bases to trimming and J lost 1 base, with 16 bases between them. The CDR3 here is CASIGLGHPNTEAFF. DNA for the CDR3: TGTGCCAGTATAGGTCTCGGACACCCGAACACTGAAGCTTTCTTT.

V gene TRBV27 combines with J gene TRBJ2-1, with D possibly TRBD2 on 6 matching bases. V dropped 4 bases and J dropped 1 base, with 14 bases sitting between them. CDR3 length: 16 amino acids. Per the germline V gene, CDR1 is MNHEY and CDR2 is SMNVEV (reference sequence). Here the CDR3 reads CASSYPPGGSYNEQFF. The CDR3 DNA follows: TGTGCCAGCAGTTACCCTCCTGGGGGGTCCTACAATGAGCAGTTCTTC.

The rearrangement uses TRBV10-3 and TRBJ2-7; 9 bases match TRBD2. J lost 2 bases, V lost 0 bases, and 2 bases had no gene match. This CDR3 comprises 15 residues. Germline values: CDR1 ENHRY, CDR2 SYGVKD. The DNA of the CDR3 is TGTGCCATCAGTGAGTCCTCTAGCGGGACCTACGAGCAGTACTTC. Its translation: CAISESSSGTYEQYF.

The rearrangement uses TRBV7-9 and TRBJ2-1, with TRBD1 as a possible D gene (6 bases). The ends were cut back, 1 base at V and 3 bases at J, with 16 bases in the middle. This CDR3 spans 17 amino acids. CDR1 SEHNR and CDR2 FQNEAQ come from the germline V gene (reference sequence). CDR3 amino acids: CASSLDPPGDNYNEQFF. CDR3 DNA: TGTGCCAGCAGCTTAGATCCCCCAGGGGACAACTACAATGAGCAGTTCTTC. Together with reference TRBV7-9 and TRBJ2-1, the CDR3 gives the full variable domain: DTGVSQNPRHKITKRGQNVTFRCDPISEHNRLYWYRQTLGQGPEFLTYFQNEAQLEKSRLLSDRFSAERPKGSFSTLEIQRTEQGDSAMYLCASSLDPPGDNYNEQFFGPGTRLTVL.

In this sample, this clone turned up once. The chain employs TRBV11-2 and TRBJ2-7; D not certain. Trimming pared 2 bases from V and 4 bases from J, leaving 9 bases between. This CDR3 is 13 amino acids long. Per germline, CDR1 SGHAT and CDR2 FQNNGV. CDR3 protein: CASSLQPSYEQYF. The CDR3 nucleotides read TGTGCCAGCAGCTTACAGCCCTCGTACGAGCAGTACTTC.

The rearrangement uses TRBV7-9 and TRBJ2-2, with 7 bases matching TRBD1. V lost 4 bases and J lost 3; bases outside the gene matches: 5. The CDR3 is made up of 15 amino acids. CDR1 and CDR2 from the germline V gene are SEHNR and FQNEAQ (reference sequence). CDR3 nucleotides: TGTGCCAGCAGCTCACAGGGGCGAGACACCGGGGAGCTGTTTTTT. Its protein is CASSSQGRDTGELFF.

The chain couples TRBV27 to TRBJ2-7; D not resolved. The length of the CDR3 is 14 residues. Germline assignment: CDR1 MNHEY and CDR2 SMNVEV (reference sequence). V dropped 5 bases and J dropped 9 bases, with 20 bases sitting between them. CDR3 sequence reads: CASSPYQDFTGQYF. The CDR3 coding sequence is TGTGCCAGCAGTCCCTACCAGGATTTCACGGGGCAGTACTTC.

The CDR3 reads CSVTSLRTGVTDTQYF. In DNA form, the CDR3 reads TGCAGCGTGACAAGCCTCCGGACAGGGGTCACAGATACGCAGTATTTT. V gene TRBV29-1 combines with J gene TRBJ2-3, with 9 bases lining up with TRBD1. CDR1 and CDR2 (germline): SQVTM, ANQGSEA. Unmatched junction bases numbered 12, after V lost 6 bases and J lost 2 bases. The CDR3 is 16 amino acids.

CDR3 amino acids: CASSVGEGFYNEQFF. As DNA, the CDR3 is TGTGCCAGCAGCGTAGGGGAGGGGTTCTACAATGAGCAGTTCTTC. This chain joins TRBV9 and TRBJ2-1, with 7 bases identical to TRBD2. The V segment lost 0 bases and the J segment 3 bases; nucleotides outside the gene matches: 3. Germline CDR1 is SGDLS and CDR2 is YYNGEE. The CDR3 is 15 residues long.

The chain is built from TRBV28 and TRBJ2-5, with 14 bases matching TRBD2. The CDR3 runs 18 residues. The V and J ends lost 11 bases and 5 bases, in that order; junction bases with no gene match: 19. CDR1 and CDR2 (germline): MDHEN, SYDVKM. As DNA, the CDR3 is TGTGCCGGACACCCGGGACTAGCGGGAGTCTCGGTGGAGGAGACCCAGTACTTC. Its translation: CAGHPGLAGVSVEETQYF.

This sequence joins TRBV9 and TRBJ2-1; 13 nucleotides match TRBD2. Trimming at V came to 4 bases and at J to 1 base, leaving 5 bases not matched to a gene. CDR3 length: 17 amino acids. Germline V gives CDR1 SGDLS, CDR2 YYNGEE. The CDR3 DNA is TGTGCCAGCAGCCCTACTAGCGGGAGGGGTTCCTACAATGAGCAGTTCTTC. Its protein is CASSPTSGRGSYNEQFF.

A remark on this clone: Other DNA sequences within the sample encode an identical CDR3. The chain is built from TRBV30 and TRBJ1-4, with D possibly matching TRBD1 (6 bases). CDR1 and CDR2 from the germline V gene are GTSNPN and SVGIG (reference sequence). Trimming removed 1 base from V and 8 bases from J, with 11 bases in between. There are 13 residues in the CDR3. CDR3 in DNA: TGTGCCTGGAGTGGGGGGCTAGGAGAAAAACTGTTTTTT. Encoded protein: CAWSGGLGEKLFF.

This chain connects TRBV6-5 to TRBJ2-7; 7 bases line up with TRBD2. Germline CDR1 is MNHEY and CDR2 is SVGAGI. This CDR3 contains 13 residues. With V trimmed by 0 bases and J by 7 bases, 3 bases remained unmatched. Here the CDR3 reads CASSYSGGLEQYF. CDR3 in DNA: TGTGCCAGCAGTTACTCGGGGGGGTTAGAGCAGTACTTC.

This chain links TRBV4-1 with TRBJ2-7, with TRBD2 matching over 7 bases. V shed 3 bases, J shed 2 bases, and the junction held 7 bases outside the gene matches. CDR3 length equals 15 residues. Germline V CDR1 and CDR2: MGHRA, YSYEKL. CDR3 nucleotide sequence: TGCGCCAGCAGCCAGGGGCTAGCGGCTCCCTACGAGCAGTACTTC. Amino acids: CASSQGLAAPYEQYF.

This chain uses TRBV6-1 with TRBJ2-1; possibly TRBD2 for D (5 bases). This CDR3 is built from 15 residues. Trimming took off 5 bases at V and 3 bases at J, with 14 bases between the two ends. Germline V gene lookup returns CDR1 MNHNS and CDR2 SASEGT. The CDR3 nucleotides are TGTGCCAGCAGTTTAGGGAGAACGCTCTACAATGAGCAGTTCTTC. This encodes CASSLGRTLYNEQFF.

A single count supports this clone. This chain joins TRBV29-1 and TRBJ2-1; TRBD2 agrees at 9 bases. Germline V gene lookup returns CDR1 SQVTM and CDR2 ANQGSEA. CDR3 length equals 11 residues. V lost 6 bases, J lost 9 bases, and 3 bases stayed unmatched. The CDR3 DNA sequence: TGCAGCGTGGCTAGCGGGACTGAGCAGTTCTTC. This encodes CSVASGTEQFF.

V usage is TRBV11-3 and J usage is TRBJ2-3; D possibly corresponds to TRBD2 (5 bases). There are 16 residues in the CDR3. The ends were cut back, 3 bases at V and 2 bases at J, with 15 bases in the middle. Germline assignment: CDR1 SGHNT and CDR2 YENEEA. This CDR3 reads CASSFGVNGVTDTQYF. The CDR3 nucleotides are TGTGCCAGCAGCTTCGGTGTAAACGGGGTCACAGATACGCAGTATTTT. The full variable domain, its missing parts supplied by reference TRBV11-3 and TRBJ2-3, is EAGVVQSPRYKIIEKKQPVAFWCNPISGHNTLYWYLQNLGQGPELLIRYENEEAVDDSQLPKDRFSAERLKGVDSTLKIQPAELGDSAVYLCASSFGVNGVTDTQYFGPGTRLTVL.

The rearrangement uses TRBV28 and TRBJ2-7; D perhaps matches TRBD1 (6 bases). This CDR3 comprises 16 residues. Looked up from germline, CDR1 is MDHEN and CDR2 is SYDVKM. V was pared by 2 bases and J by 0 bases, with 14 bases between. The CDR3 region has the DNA TGTGCCAGCAGTTTACCGGGACACCGGAGCTCCTACGAGCAGTACTTC. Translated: CASSLPGHRSSYEQYF. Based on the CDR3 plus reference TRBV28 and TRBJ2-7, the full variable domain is DVKVTQSSRYLVKRTGEKVFLECVQDMDHENMFWYRQDPGLGLRLIYFSYDVKMKEKGDIPEGYSVSREKKERFSLILESASTNQTSMYLCASSLPGHRSSYEQYFGPGTRLTVT.

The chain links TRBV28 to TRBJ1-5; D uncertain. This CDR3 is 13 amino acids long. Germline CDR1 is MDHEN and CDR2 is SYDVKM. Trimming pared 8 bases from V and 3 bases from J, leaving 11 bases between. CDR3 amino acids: CASLRQTNQPQHF. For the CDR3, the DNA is TGTGCCAGCCTCCGGCAGACCAATCAGCCCCAGCATTTT. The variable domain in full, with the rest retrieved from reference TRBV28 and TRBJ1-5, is DVKVTQSSRYLVKRTGEKVFLECVQDMDHENMFWYRQDPGLGLRLIYFSYDVKMKEKGDIPEGYSVSREKKERFSLILESASTNQTSMYLCASLRQTNQPQHFGDGTRLSIL.

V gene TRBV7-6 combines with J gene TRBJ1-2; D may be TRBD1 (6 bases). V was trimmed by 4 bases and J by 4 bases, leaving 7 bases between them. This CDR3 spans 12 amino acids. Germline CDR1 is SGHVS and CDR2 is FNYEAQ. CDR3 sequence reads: CASSSRGYGYTF. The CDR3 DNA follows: TGTGCCAGCAGCTCCAGGGGCTATGGCTACACCTTC.

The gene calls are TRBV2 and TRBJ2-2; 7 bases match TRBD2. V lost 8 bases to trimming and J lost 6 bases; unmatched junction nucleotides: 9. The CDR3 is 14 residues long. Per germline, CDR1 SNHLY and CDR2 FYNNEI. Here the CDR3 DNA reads TGTGCCAGCGGGCAGGGTCGGGAGGCCGGGGAGCTGTTTTTT. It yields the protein CASGQGREAGELFF.

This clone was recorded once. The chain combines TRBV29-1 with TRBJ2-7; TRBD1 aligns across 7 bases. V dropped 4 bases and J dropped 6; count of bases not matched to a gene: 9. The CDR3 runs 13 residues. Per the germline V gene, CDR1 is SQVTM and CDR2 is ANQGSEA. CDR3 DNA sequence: TGCAGCGTTGGACAGGGACCCTTCTTCGAGCAGTACTTC. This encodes CSVGQGPFFEQYF.

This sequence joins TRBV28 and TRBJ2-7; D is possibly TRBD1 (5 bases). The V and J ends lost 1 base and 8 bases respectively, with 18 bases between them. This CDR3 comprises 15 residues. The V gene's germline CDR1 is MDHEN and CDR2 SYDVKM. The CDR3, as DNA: TGTGCCAGCAGTTTATACCCGAAATGGGGCGGCCAGCAGTACTTC. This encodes CASSLYPKWGGQQYF.

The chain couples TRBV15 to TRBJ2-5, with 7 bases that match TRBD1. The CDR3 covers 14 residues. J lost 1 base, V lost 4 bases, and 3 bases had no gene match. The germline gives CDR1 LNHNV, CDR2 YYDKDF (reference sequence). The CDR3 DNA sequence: TGTGCCACCAGCACCCAGGGGGTCCAAGAGACCCAGTACTTC. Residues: CATSTQGVQETQYF.

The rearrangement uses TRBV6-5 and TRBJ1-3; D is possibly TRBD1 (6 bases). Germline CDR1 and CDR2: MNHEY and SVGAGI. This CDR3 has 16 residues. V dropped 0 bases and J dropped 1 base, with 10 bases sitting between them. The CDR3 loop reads CASSYSRGPSGNTIYF. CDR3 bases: TGTGCCAGCAGTTACTCGCGGGGGCCGTCTGGAAACACCATATATTTT.

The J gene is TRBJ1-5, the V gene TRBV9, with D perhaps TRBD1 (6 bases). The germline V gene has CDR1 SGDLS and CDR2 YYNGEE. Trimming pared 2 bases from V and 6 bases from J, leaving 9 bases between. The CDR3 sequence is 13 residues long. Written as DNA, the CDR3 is TGTGCCAGCAGCGTTGCAGGGGCTCAGCCCCAGCATTTT. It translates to CASSVAGAQPQHF.